The clone carrying this T cell receptor (beta chain) was seen only once. It was during active infection that Seattle patients were enrolled and then longitudinally followed. The sample is drawn from a study of blood T cell repertoires in COVID-19. Looking at the study overall: Samples of COVID-19 (acute and convalescent) were obtained from the United States, Italy and Spain. PBMCs, B-cell-depleted T cells, or T cells provided the cDNA or gDNA that made up the material.

Original methodology: Using reference gene primer amplification, nucleated cell counts were estimated. Profiling relied on immunoSEQ multiplex PCR, and the TCRdb table lists in-frame clones only, not all of them. The V and J calls and clone size are taken from that table; D and trimming were inferred from the DNA. In the table there are 85,000 to 120,000 clones, 80% to 95% of which are singletons. The germline V gene has CDR1 MDHEN and CDR2 SYDVKM. The CDR3 covers 15 residues. V gave up 7 bases and J gave up 0 bases; unmatched junction bases: 6. This chain joins TRBV28 and TRBJ2-1, with TRBD2 identical over 7 bases. This TCR derives from a woman between 45 and 65 years old with COVID-19, enrolled during active disease. Material for sequencing was peripheral blood. The CDR3 sequence is CASTWEGSSYNEQFF. In DNA, the CDR3 is TGTGCCAGCACCTGGGAGGGGAGCTCCTACAATGAGCAGTTCTTC.